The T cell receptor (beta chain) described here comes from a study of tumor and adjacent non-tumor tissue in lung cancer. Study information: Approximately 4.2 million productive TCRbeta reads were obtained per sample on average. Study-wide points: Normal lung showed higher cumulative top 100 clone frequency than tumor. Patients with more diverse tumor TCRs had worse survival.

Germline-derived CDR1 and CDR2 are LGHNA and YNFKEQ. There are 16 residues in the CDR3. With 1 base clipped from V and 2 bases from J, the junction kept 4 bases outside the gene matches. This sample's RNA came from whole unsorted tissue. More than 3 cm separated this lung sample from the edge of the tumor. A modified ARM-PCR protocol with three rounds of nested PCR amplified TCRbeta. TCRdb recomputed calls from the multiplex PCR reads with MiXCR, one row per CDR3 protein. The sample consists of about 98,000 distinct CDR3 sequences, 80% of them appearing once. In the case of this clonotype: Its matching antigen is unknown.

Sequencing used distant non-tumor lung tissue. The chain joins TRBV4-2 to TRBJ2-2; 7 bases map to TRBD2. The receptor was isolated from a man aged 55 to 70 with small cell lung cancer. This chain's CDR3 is CASSQAGRANTGELFF. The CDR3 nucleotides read TGTGCCAGCAGCCAAGCGGGGAGGGCCAACACCGGGGAGCTGTTTTTT.